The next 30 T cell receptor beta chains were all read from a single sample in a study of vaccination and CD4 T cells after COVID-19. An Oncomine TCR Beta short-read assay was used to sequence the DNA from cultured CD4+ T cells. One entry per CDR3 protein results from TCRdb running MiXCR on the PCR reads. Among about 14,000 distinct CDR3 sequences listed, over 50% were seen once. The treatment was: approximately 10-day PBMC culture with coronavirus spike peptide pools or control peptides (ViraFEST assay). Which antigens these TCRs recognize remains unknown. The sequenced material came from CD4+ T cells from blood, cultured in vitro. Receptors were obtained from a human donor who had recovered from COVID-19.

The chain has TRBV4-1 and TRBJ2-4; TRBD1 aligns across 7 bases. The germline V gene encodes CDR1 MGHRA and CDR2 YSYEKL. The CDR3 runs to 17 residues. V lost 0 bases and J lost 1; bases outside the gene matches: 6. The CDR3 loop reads CASSQDTTGQAKNIQYF. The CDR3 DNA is TGCGCCAGCAGCCAAGATACGACAGGGCAGGCCAAAAACATTCAGTACTTC.

CDR3 loop: CASSPDRGDTDTQYF. As DNA, the CDR3 is TGTGCCAGCAGCCCCGACAGGGGGGACACAGATACGCAGTATTTT. V is TRBV13 and J is TRBJ2-3, with 9 bases matching TRBD1. The CDR3 extends over 15 amino acids. The V segment lost 5 bases and the J segment 2 bases; nucleotides outside the gene matches: 5. In germline, CDR1 is PRHDT, CDR2 FYEKMQ (reference sequence).

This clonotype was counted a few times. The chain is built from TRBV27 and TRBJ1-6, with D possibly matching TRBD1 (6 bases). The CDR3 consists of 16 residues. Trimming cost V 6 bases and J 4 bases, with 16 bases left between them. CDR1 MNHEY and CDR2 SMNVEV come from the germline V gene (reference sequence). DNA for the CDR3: TGTGCCAGCAGGGCCCGGGGGGCTGTATATAATTCACCCCTCCACTTT. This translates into CASRARGAVYNSPLHF.

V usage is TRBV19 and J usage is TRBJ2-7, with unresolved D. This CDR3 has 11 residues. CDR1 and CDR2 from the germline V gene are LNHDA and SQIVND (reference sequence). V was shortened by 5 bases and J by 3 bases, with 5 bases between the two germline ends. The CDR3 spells CASSSVYEQYF. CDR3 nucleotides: TGTGCCAGTAGTTCCGTCTACGAGCAGTACTTC.

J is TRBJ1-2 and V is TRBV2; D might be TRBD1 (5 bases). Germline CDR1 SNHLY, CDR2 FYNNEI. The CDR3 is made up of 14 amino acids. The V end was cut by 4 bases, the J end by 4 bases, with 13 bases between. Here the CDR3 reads CASSADGALYGYTF. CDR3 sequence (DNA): TGTGCCAGCAGTGCCGATGGGGCTCTCTATGGCTACACCTTC.

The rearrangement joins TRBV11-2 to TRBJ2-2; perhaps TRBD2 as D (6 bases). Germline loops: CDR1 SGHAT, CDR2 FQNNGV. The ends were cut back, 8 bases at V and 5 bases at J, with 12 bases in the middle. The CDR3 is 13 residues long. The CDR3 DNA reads TGTGCCAGCGGGAGGCGGACAACCGGGGAGCTGTTTTTT. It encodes CASGRRTTGELFF.

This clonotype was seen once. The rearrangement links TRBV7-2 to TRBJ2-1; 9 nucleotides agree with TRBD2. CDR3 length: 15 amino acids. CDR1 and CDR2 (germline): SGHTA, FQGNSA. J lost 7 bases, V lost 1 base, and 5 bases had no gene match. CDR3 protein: CASSLGRTSGNEQFF. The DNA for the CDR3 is TGTGCCAGCAGCTTAGGTCGCACTAGCGGGAATGAGCAGTTCTTC. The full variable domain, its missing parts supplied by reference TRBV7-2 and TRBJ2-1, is GAGVSQSPSNKVTEKGKDVELRCDPISGHTALYWYRQSLGQGLEFLIYFQGNSAPDKSGLPSDRFSAERTGGSVSTLTIQRTQQEDSAVYLCASSLGRTSGNEQFFGPGTRLTVL.

The CDR3 loop reads CASRPIATQETQYF. As DNA, the CDR3 is TGTGCCAGCAGACCGATAGCGACACAAGAGACCCAGTACTTC. The V call is TRBV6-1, the J call TRBJ2-5; the D gene is possibly TRBD2 (5 bases). V shed 6 bases and J shed 2 bases, with 13 bases lying between them. CDR1 and CDR2 from the germline V gene are MNHNS and SASEGT. CDR3 length: 14 amino acids.

The CDR3 loop is CASSPSGSADTQYF. The CDR3 DNA is TGTGCCAGCAGCCCCTCGGGATCTGCAGATACGCAGTATTTT. V gene TRBV7-9 combines with J gene TRBJ2-3; TRBD2 is a possible D gene (5 bases). Trimming stripped 5 bases from V and 4 bases from J, with 13 bases between. Germline-derived CDR1 and CDR2 are SEHNR and FQNEAQ (reference sequence). CDR3 size: 14 residues.

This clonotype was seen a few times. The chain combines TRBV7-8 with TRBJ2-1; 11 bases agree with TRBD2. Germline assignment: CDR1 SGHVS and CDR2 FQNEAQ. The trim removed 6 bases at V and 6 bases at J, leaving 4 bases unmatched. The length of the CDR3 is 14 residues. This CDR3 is CASSSTSGANEQFF. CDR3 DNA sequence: TGTGCCAGCAGTTCGACTAGCGGGGCCAATGAGCAGTTCTTC.

As DNA, the CDR3 is TGTGCCAGCAGCCCGGGACAGGGCTATGGCTACACCTTC. Translation: CASSPGQGYGYTF. The chain has TRBV11-2 and TRBJ1-2; 9 nucleotides align to TRBD1. J was trimmed by 4 bases and V by 5 bases; bases with no gene match: 2. The CDR3 is made up of 13 amino acids. Germline V gene sequence: CDR1 SGHAT, CDR2 FQNNGV.

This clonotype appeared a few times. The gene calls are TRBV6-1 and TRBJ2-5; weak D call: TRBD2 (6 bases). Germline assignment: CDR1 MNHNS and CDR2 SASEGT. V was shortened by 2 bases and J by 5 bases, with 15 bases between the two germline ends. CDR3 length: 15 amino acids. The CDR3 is CASSEQTGEVETQYF. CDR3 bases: TGTGCCAGCAGTGAACAGACGGGAGAGGTGGAGACCCAGTACTTC.

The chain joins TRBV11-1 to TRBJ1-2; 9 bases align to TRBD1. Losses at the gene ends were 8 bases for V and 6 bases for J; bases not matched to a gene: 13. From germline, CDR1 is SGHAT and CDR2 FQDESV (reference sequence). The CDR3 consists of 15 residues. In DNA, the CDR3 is TGTGCCAGCGGACCGCGAAACCGGGACAGGGATGGCTACACCTTC. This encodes CASGPRNRDRDGYTF.

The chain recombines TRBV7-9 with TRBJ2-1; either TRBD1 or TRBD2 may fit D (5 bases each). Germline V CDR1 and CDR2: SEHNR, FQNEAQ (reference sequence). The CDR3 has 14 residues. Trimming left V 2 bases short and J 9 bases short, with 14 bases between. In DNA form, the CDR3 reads TGTGCCAGCAGCTTATCTGGGGGAGACGGTGAGCAGTTCTTC. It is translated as CASSLSGGDGEQFF.

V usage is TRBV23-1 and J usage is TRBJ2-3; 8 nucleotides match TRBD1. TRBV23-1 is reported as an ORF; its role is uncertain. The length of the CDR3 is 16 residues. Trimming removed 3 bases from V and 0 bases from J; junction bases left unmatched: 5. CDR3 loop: CASSHRTGNSTDTQYF. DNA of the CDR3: TGCGCCAGCAGTCATCGGACAGGGAATAGCACAGATACGCAGTATTTT.

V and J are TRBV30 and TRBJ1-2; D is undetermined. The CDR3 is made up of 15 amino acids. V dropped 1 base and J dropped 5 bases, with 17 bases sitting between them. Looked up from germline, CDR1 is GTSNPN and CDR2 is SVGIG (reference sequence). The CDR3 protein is CAWSGRWGNGYGYTF. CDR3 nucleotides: TGTGCCTGGAGTGGAAGATGGGGTAACGGGTATGGCTACACCTTC.

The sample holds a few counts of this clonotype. The CDR3 is CASSYSVFGPGSPLHF. The CDR3 DNA follows: TGTGCCAGCAGTTACTCAGTGTTCGGGCCTGGGTCACCCCTCCACTTT. The rearrangement joins TRBV6-5 to TRBJ1-6; D is ambiguous. Trimming removed 0 bases from V and 10 bases from J, with 16 bases in between. CDR1 and CDR2 from the germline V gene are MNHEY and SVGAGI. The length of the CDR3 is 16 residues.

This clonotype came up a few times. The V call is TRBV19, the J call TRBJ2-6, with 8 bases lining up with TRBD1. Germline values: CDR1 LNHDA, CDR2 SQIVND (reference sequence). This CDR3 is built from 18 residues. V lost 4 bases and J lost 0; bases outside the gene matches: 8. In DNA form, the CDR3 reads TGTGCCAGTAGTAGAGACAGGGGCTACAGCTCTGGGGCCAACGTCCTGACTTTC. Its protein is CASSRDRGYSSGANVLTF.

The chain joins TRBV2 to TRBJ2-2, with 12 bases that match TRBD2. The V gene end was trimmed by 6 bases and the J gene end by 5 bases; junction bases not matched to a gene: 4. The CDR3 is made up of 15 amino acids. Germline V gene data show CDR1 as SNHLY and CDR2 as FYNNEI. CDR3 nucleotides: TGTGCCAGCAGCAAGACTAGCGGGAGAACCGGGGAGCTGTTTTTT. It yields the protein CASSKTSGRTGELFF.

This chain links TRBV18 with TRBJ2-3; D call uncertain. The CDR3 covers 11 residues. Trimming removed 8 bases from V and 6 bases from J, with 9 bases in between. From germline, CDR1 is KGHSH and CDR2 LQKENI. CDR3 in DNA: TGTGCCAGCACCGGAAGGGATACGCAGTATTTT. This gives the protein CASTGRDTQYF.

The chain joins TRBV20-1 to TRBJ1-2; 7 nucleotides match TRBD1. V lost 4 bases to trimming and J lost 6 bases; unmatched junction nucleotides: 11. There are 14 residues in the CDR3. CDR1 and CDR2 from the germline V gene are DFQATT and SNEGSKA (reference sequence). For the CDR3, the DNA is TGCAGTGCTACATTACCGGGACAGAGCCATGGCTACACCTTC. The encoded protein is CSATLPGQSHGYTF.

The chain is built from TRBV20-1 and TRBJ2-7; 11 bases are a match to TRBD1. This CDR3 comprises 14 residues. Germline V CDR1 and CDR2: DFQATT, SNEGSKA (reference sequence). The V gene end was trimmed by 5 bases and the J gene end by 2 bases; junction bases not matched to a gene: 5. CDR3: CSAGGGQGAYEQYF. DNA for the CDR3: TGCAGTGCTGGAGGGGGACAGGGGGCCTACGAGCAGTACTTC.

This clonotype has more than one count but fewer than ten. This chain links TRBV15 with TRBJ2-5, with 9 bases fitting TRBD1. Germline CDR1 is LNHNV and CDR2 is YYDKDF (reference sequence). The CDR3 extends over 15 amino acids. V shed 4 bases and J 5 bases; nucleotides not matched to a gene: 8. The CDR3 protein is CATSKTRTGVETQYF. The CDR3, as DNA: TGTGCCACCAGCAAGACCAGGACAGGGGTGGAGACCCAGTACTTC.

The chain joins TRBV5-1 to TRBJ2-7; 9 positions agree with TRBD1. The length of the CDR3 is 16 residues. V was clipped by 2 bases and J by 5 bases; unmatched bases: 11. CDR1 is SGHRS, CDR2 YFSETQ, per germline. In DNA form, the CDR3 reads TGCGCCAGCAGCTTCTCCGGGACAGGGTCCTCGAACGAGCAGTACTTC. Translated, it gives CASSFSGTGSSNEQYF.

CDR3 in amino acids: CAWSKRMNTEAFF. The CDR3, as DNA: TGTGCCTGGAGTAAAAGGATGAACACTGAAGCTTTCTTT. This sequence joins TRBV30 and TRBJ1-1; D unresolved. Trimming took 2 bases from V and 0 from J, leaving 7 bases between them. The CDR3 runs to 13 residues. Germline assignment: CDR1 GTSNPN and CDR2 SVGIG (reference sequence).

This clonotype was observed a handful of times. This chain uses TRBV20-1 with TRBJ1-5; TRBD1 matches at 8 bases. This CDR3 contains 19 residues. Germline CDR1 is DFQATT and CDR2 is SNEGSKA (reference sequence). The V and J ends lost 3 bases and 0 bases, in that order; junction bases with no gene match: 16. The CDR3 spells CSARQIVQGAYYSNQPQHF. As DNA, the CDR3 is TGCAGTGCTAGGCAAATCGTGCAGGGGGCCTATTATAGCAATCAGCCCCAGCATTTT.

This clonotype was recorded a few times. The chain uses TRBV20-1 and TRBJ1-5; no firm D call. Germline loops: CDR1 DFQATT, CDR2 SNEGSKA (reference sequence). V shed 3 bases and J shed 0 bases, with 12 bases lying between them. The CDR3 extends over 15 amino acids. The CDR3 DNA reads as TGCAGTGCTAGTATCCAGGTTAATAGCAATCAGCCCCAGCATTTT. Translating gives CSASIQVNSNQPQHF.

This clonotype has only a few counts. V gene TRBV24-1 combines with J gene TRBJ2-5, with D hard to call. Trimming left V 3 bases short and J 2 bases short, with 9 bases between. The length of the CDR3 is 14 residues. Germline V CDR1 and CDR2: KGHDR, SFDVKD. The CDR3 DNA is TGTGCCACCAGTGATGTCAAGGGACAAGAGACCCAGTACTTC. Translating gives CATSDVKGQETQYF.

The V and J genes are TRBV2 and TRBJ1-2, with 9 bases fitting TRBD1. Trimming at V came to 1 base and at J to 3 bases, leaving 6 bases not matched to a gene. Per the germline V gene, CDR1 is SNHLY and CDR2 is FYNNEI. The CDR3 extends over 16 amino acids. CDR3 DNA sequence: TGTGCCAGCAGTGAAGTTTTTACAGGGGGCGACTATGGCTACACCTTC. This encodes CASSEVFTGGDYGYTF.

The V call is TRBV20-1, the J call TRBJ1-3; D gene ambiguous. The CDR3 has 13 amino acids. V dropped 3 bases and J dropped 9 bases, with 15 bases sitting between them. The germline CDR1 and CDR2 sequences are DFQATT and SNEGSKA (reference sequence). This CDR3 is CSASPSSWGTIYF. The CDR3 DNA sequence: TGCAGTGCTAGCCCATCAAGTTGGGGCACCATATATTTT.